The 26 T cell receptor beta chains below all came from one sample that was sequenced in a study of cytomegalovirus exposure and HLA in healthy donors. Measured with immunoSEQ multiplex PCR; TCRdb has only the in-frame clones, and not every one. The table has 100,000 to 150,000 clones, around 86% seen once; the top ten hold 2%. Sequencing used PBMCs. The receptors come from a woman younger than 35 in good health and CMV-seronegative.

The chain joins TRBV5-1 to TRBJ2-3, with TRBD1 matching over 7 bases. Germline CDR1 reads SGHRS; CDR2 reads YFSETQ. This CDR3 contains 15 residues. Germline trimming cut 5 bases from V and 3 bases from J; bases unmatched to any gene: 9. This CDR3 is CASRTGSGVTDTQYF. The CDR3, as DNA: TGCGCCAGCAGGACAGGGAGTGGGGTAACAGATACGCAGTATTTT.

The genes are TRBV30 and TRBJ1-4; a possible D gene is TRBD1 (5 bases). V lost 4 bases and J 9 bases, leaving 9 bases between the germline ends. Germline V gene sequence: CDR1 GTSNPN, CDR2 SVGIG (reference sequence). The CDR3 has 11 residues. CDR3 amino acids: CAWIGAKKLFF. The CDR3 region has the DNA TGTGCCTGGATTGGGGCCAAAAAACTGTTTTTT. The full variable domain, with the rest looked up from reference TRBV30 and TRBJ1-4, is SQTIHQWPATLVQPVGSPLSLECTVEGTSNPNLYWYRQAAGRGLQLLFYSVGIGQISSEVPQNLSASRPQDRQFILSSKKLLLSDSGFYLCAWIGAKKLFFGSGTQLSVL.

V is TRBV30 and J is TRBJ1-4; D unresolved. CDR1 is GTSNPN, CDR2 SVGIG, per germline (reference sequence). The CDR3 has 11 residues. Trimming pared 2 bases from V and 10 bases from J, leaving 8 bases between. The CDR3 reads CAWSRGAKLFF. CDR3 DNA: TGTGCCTGGAGTCGGGGTGCAAAACTGTTTTTT.

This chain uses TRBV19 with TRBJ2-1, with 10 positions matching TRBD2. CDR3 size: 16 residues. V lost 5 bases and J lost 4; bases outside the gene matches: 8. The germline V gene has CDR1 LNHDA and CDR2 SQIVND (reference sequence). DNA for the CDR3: TGTGCCAGTAGTGGAGCGGGAGGGGGCATTTACAATGAGCAGTTCTTC. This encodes CASSGAGGGIYNEQFF.

Written as DNA, the CDR3 is TGTGCCAGCAGGGAGGACAGGGGGTCTGGTAATGAAAAACTGTTTTTT. It translates to CASREDRGSGNEKLFF. The chain recombines TRBV25-1 with TRBJ1-4, with 10 nucleotides matching TRBD1. Germline V gives CDR1 MGHDK, CDR2 SYGVNS. This CDR3 has 16 amino acids. The ends lost 6 bases at V and 4 bases at J; junction bases unmatched: 8. Using reference TRBV25-1 and TRBJ1-4 for the parts outside the CDR3, the full variable domain is EADIYQTPRYLVIGTGKKITLECSQTMGHDKMYWYQQDPGMELHLIHYSYGVNSTEKGDLSSESTVSRIRTEHFPLTLESARPSHTSQYLCASREDRGSGNEKLFFGSGTQLSVL.

As DNA, the CDR3 is TGTGCCAGCAGTTACGCGGGTCGGAACACTGAAGCTTTCTTT. The encoded protein is CASSYAGRNTEAFF. The rearrangement uses TRBV2 and TRBJ1-1; unclear D gene. The V end lost 5 bases, the J end lost 1 base, and 11 bases lay between the germline ends. This CDR3 is built from 14 residues. Looked up from germline, CDR1 is SNHLY and CDR2 is FYNNEI.

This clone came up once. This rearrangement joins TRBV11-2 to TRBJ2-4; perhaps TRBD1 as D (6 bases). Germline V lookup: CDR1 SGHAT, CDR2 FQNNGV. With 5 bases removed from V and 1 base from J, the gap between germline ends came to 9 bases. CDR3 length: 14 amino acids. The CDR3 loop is CASSADRAKNIQYF. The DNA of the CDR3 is TGTGCCAGCAGCGCCGACAGGGCCAAAAACATTCAGTACTTC.

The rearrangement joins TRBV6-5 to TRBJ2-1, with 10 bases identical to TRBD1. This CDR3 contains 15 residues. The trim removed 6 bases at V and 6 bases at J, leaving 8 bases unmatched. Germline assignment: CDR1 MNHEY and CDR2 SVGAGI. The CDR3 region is CASRQTGGFGNEQFF. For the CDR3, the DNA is TGTGCCAGCAGGCAGACAGGGGGCTTCGGCAATGAGCAGTTCTTC.

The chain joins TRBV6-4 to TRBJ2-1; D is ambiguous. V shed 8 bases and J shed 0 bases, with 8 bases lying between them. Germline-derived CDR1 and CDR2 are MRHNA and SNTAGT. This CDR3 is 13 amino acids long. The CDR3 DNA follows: TGTGCCAGCTCCCCTTCCTCCTACAATGAGCAGTTCTTC. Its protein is CASSPSSYNEQFF.

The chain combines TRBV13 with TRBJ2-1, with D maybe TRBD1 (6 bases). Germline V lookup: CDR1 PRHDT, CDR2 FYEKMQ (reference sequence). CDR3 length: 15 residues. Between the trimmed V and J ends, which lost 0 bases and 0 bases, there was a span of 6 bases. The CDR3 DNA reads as TGTGCCAGCAGCTTAGGCAGGGGCTCCTACAATGAGCAGTTCTTC. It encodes CASSLGRGSYNEQFF.

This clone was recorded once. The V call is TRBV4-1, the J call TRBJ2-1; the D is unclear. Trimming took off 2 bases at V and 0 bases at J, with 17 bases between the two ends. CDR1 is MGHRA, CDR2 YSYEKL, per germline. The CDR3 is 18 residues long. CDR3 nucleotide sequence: TGCGCCAGCAGCCAAAAAGGAGCTCGGCGTGGCTCCTACAATGAGCAGTTCTTC. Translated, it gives CASSQKGARRGSYNEQFF.

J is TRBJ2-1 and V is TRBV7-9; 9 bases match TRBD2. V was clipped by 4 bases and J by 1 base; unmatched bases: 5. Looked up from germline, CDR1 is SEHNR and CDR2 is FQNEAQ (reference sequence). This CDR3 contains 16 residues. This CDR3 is CASSSPTSGSYNEQFF. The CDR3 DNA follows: TGTGCCAGCAGCTCACCGACTAGCGGTTCCTACAATGAGCAGTTCTTC.

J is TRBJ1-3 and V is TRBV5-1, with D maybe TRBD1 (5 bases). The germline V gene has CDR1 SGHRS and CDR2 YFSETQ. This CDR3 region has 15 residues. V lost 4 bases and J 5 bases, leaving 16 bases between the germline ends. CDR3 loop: CASSRSGGERNTIYF. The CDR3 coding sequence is TGCGCCAGCAGCCGATCGGGGGGTGAGAGAAACACCATATATTTT.

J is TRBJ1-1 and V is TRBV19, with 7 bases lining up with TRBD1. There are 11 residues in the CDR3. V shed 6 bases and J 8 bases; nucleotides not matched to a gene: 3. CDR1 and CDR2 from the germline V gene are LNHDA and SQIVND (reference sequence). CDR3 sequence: CASRGQAEAFF. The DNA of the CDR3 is TGTGCCAGTAGAGGACAGGCCGAAGCTTTCTTT.

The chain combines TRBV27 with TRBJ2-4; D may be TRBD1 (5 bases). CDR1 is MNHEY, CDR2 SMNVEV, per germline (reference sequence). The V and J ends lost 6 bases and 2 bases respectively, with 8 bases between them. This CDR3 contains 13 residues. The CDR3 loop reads CASSPGSKNIQYF. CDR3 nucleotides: TGTGCCAGCAGCCCAGGGTCCAAAAACATTCAGTACTTC.

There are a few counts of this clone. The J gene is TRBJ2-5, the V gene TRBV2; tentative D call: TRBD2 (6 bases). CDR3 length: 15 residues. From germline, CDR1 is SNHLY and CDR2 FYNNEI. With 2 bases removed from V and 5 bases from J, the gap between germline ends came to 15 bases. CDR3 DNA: TGTGCCAGCAGTGAAATCTTGTTGGGGGGTGAGACCCAGTACTTC. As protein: CASSEILLGGETQYF.

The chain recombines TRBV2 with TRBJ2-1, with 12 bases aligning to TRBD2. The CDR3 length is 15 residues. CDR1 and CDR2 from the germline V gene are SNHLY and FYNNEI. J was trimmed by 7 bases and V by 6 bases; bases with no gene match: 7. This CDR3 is CASRVLAGGINEQFF. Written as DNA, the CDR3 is TGTGCCAGCAGGGTACTAGCGGGAGGAATTAATGAGCAGTTCTTC.

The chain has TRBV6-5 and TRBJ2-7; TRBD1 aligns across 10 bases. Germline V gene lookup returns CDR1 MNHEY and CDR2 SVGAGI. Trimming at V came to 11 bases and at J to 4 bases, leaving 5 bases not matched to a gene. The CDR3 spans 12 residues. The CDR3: CAARDRGYEQYF. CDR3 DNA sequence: TGTGCCGCCCGGGACAGGGGATACGAGCAGTACTTC.

Written as DNA, the CDR3 is TGTGCCAGCAGTCCGCGGGGGCGGGGACCCTACGCGGAGCAGTACTTC. Translated, it gives CASSPRGRGPYAEQYF. This sequence joins TRBV27 and TRBJ2-7; D might be TRBD2 (7 bases). Germline values: CDR1 MNHEY, CDR2 SMNVEV (reference sequence). This CDR3 has 16 amino acids. The germline V and J ends were trimmed by 5 bases and 7 bases, with 24 bases remaining between them.

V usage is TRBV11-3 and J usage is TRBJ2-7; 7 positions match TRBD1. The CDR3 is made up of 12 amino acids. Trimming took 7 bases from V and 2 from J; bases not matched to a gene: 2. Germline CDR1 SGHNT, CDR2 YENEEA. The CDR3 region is CASTDRAYEQYF. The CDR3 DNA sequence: TGTGCCAGCACTGACAGGGCCTACGAGCAGTACTTC.

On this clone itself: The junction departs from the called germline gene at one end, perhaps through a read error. The CDR3 region has the DNA TGTGCCGTAATACAGGGGCCCAGTCCGCATTTT. Its protein product is CAVIQGPSPHF. The chain combines TRBV30 with TRBJ1-3, with TRBD1 matching 7 bases. The CDR3 contains 11 residues. Germline values: CDR1 GTSNPN, CDR2 SVGIG (reference sequence).

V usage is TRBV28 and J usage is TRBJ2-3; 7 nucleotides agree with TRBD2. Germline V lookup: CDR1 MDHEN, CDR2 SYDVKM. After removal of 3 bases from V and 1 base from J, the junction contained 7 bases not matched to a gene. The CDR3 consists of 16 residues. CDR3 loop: CASSFADAGGTDTQYF. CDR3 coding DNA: TGTGCCAGCAGTTTCGCTGACGCGGGGGGCACAGATACGCAGTATTTT.

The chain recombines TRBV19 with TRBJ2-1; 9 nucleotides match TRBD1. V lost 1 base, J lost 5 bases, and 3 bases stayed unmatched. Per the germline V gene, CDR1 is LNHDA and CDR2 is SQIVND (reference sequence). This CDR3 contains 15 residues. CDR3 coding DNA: TGTGCCAGTAGTATAGGGACAGGGGAAAACAATGAGCAGTTCTTC. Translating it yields CASSIGTGENNEQFF. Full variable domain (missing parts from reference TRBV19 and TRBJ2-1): DGGITQSPKYLFRKEGQNVTLSCEQNLNHDAMYWYRQDPGQGLRLIYYSQIVNDFQKGDIAEGYSVSREKKESFPLTVTSAQKNPTAFYLCASSIGTGENNEQFFGPGTRLTVL.

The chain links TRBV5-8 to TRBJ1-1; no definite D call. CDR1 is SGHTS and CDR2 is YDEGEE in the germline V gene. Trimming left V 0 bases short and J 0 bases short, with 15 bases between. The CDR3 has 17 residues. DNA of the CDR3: TGTGCCAGCAGCTTGGCACGGCGGCGGCTCCTGAACACTGAAGCTTTCTTT. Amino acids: CASSLARRRLLNTEAFF.

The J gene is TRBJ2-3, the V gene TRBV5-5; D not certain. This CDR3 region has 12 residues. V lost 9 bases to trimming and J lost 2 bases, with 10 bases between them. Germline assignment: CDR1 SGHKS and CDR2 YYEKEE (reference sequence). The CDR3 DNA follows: TGTGCCACCAGAGGAGACACAGATACGCAGTATTTT. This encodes CATRGDTDTQYF.

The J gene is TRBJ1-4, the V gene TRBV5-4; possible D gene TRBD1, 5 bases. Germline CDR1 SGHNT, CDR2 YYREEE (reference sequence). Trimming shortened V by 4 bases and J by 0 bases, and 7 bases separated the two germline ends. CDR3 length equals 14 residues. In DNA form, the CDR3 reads TGTGCCAGCAGCGACAGTTCAACTAATGAAAAACTGTTTTTT. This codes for CASSDSSTNEKLFF.